This T cell receptor beta chain was documented in a study of vaccination and CD4 T cells after COVID-19. Study-level results: The great majority, 304 of 307 vaccine-specific clones, proved spike mono-reactive in convalescent patients. Median roughly 86% of reactive clones detected in convalescent patients emerged only post-vaccination.

With the Oncomine TCR Beta short-read assay, DNA from cultured CD4+ T cells was sequenced. Via MiXCR, TCRdb re-called the PCR reads, giving one row per CDR3 protein. Of about 14,000 distinct CDR3 sequences listed, less than 70% were seen once; the top ten hold over 15%. Notes on this clonotype: Antigen unknown.

Documented treatment: approximately nine-day PBMC culture with coronavirus spike peptide pools or control peptides (ViraFEST assay). Germline assignment: CDR1 LNHNV and CDR2 YYDKDF (reference sequence). With 0 bases removed from V and 2 bases from J, the gap between germline ends came to 14 bases. CDR3 size: 17 residues. The chain links TRBV15 to TRBJ1-5; D ambiguous. The sequence was collected from a human donor who had recovered from COVID-19. The sequenced material came from CD4+ T cells from blood, cultured in vitro. The chain's CDR3 is CATSRDLIRMGNQPQHF. The CDR3 DNA sequence: TGTGCCACCAGCAGAGATTTAATCCGGATGGGCAATCAGCCCCAGCATTTT.